The clone carrying this T cell receptor (beta chain) was counted between two and nine times. This table comes from immunoSEQ multiplex PCR, and its TCRdb copy is limited to in-frame clones, with some not included. Here the sample spans 20,000 to 25,000 clones, around 80% being singletons. Germline loops: CDR1 MNHEY, CDR2 SVGAGI. The CDR3 has 14 amino acids. V lost 5 bases to trimming and J lost 5 bases, with 12 bases between them. The record originates from a study of T cells in tumors after PD-1 blockade. The V and J genes are TRBV6-5 and TRBJ2-2; D uncertain. Here the sequenced sample was PBMCs, taken before anti-PD-1 treatment. This sequence originates from a human donor with basal cell carcinoma. The CDR3 DNA is TGTGCCAGCAGTAAAAGGACGGCAACCGGGGAGCTGTTTTTT. Amino acid sequence: CASSKRTATGELFF.